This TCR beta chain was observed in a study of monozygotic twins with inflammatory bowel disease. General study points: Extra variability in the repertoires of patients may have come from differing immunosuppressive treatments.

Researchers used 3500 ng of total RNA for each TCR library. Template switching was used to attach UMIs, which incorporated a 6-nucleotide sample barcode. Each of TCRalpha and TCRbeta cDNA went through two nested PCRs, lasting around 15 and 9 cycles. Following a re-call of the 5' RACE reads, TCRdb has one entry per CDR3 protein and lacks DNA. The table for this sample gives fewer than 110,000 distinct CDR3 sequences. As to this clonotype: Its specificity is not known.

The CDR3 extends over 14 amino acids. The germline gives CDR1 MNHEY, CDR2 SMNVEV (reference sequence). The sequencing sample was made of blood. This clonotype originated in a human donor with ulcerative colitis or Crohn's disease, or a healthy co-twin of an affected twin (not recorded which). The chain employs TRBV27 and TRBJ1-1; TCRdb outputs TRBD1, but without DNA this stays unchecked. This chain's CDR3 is CASSLGRVGTEAFF.